This entry lists 31 T cell receptor beta chains sequenced from one sample in a study of post-analysis software for immune sequencing data. For these TCRs, the target antigens are not known. Study results and caveats: Controls showed lower frequencies than patients for roughly five TRBV segments, and TRBV5-6, TRBV5-1 and TRBV20-1 were among these.

TCR beta libraries were prepared from cDNA with unique molecular identifiers. TCRdb recomputed calls from the PCR reads with MiXCR, one row per CDR3 protein. This table has approximately 630,000 distinct CDR3 sequences, around 60% appearing once. Sequenced material: blood. These receptors were obtained from a girl aged 2 to 9 with multiple sclerosis.

This rearrangement joins TRBV5-1 to TRBJ2-7; D unresolved. Matching the DNA end better, TRBJ2-5 makes the J call doubtful. This CDR3 contains 13 residues. Germline-derived CDR1 and CDR2 are SGHRS and YFSETQ. The CDR3 is CASNSYRQETQYF. CDR3 coding DNA: TGCGCCAGCAATTCGTACCGTCAAGAGACCCAGTACTTC.

The chain couples TRBV12-3 or TRBV12-4 to TRBJ2-5, with 7 bases identical to TRBD2. This CDR3 region has 13 residues. The V gene end was trimmed by 7 bases and the J gene end by 5 bases; junction bases not matched to a gene: 7. CDR3 sequence (DNA): TGTGCCAGCACCCTTCGGGGGGTGGAGACCCAGTACTTC. It yields the protein CASTLRGVETQYF.

In its sample, this clonotype was seen once. The chain combines TRBV29-1 with TRBJ1-2; 10 nucleotides match TRBD1. From germline, CDR1 is SQVTM and CDR2 ANQGSEA. V was pared by 6 bases and J by 3 bases, with 7 bases of the junction left unmatched. The CDR3 has 14 residues. The CDR3 spells CSVADRGVYYGYTF. The CDR3 nucleotides read TGCAGCGTGGCGGACAGGGGGGTTTACTATGGCTACACCTTC.

This clonotype was seen a single time. The chain employs TRBV12-3 or TRBV12-4 and TRBJ1-1; 7 bases map to TRBD1. J gave up 12 bases and V 3 bases, and 7 bases lay outside the gene matches. CDR3 length equals 12 residues. The CDR3 spells CASSLDRLETFF. The DNA for the CDR3 is TGTGCCAGCAGTTTGGACAGGCTGGAAACTTTCTTT.

This rearrangement joins TRBV27 to TRBJ2-1; 9 bases agree with TRBD1. The CDR3 consists of 13 residues. Per germline, CDR1 MNHEY and CDR2 SMNVEV (reference sequence). Trimming at V came to 7 bases and at J to 9 bases, leaving 7 bases not matched to a gene. CDR3 amino acids: CASNIQGAGEQFF. The CDR3 DNA sequence: TGTGCCAGCAACATACAGGGGGCGGGTGAGCAGTTCTTC.

This clonotype is a singleton in its sample. V gene TRBV7-2 combines with J gene TRBJ2-3; TRBD1 is a possible D gene (6 bases). Trimming took 6 bases from V and 3 from J, leaving 13 bases between them. CDR3 length equals 14 residues. Germline V gives CDR1 SGHTA, CDR2 FQGNSA. In DNA, the CDR3 is TGTGCCAGCAGACAGGGATATAGAACAGATACGCAGTATTTT. This gives the protein CASRQGYRTDTQYF.

The chain uses TRBV6-6 and TRBJ1-2; 7 bases align to TRBD1. Germline CDR1 reads MNHNY; CDR2 reads SVGAGI (reference sequence). This CDR3 has 14 residues. V shed 2 bases, J shed 2 bases, and the junction held 2 bases outside the gene matches. CDR3 sequence (DNA): TGTGCCAGCAGTTACATGACAGGGAACTATGGCTACACCTTC. Protein sequence: CASSYMTGNYGYTF.

This chain uses TRBV28 with TRBJ2-5; possibly TRBD1 for D (6 bases). The CDR3 sequence is 15 residues long. Trimming cost V 5 bases and J 2 bases, with 15 bases left between them. The V gene's germline CDR1 is MDHEN and CDR2 SYDVKM. The CDR3 protein is CASSIPGTNQETQYF. The CDR3 bases are TGTGCCAGCAGTATACCGGGGACAAATCAAGAGACCCAGTACTTC.

The V call is TRBV7-9, the J call TRBJ2-1, with D uncertain. Deletions cut 4 bases from V and 0 bases from J, with 16 bases between. The germline gives CDR1 SEHNR, CDR2 FQNEAQ (reference sequence). The CDR3 totals 17 residues. The CDR3 is CASSSEMAVSSYNEQFF. CDR3 sequence (DNA): TGTGCCAGCAGCTCCGAGATGGCAGTTAGCTCCTACAATGAGCAGTTCTTC.

The rearrangement links TRBV6-1 to TRBJ2-3; D is perhaps TRBD1 or TRBD2 (5 bases each). Germline loops: CDR1 MNHNS, CDR2 SASEGT. CDR3 length: 13 amino acids. Trimming took 8 bases from V and 5 from J, leaving 14 bases between them. The CDR3 region is CASFSGAEDTQYF. The CDR3 DNA reads TGTGCCAGCTTCTCCGGGGCAGAAGATACGCAGTATTTT.

The V and J genes are TRBV7-8 and TRBJ2-1; D is perhaps TRBD1 (5 bases). This CDR3 has 14 residues. In germline, CDR1 is SGHVS, CDR2 FQNEAQ. Trimming left V 5 bases short and J 10 bases short, with 18 bases between. The CDR3 DNA follows: TGTGCCAGCAGCCACAGGAGTCTGTTTGGAGAGCAGTTCTTC. This sequence encodes CASSHRSLFGEQFF.

CDR3: CASSHRLAPGQETQYF. The CDR3 region has the DNA TGTGCCAGCAGCCACCGACTAGCGCCGGGTCAAGAGACCCAGTACTTC. J is TRBJ2-5 and V is TRBV13, with 8 bases that match TRBD2. J gave up 2 bases and V 5 bases, and 10 bases lay outside the gene matches. The CDR3 is made up of 16 amino acids. The V gene's germline CDR1 is PRHDT and CDR2 FYEKMQ (reference sequence).

In the case of this clonotype: Relative to the germline gene, one junction end is altered; a read error may explain this. The chain employs TRBV5-1 and TRBJ2-3; 9 nucleotides align to TRBD1. The CDR3 extends over 16 amino acids. Germline assignment: CDR1 SGHRS and CDR2 YFSETQ. The CDR3 sequence: CTSSLGRDRVPDTQYF. The CDR3 coding sequence is TGCACCAGCAGCTTGGGCCGGGACAGGGTGCCAGATACGCAGTATTTT.

This rearrangement joins TRBV6-2 or TRBV6-3 to TRBJ1-2, with D uncertain. Germline V gives CDR1 MNHEY, CDR2 SVGEGT. The length of the CDR3 is 14 residues. V was pared by 4 bases and J by 5 bases, with 14 bases between. DNA of the CDR3: TGTGCCAGCAGTTGGATGGGCCAGGAATATGGCTACACCTTC. This encodes CASSWMGQEYGYTF.

The V gene is TRBV18, the J gene TRBJ1-1; unclear D gene. From germline, CDR1 is KGHSH and CDR2 LQKENI. This CDR3 has 14 residues. With 1 base removed from V and 0 bases from J, the gap between germline ends came to 6 bases. This chain's CDR3 is CASSPLDLNTEAFF. As DNA, the CDR3 is TGTGCCAGCTCACCACTCGATTTGAACACTGAAGCTTTCTTT.

The chain recombines TRBV7-9 with TRBJ2-3; D is unclear. The CDR3 contains 19 residues. CDR1 and CDR2 (germline): SEHNR, FQNEAQ (reference sequence). Trimming pared 1 base from V and 5 bases from J, leaving 25 bases between. This CDR3 is CASSLGFPRSSVYGDTQYF. The CDR3 region has the DNA TGTGCCAGCAGCTTAGGCTTTCCACGCTCGAGTGTATACGGAGATACGCAGTATTTT.

This clonotype was seen a few times. The CDR3 is CASHDRGNEQFF. Written as DNA, the CDR3 is TGCGCCAGTCACGACAGGGGAAATGAGCAGTTCTTC. The chain joins TRBV10-2 to TRBJ2-1; 8 bases are shared with TRBD1. The germline V gene has CDR1 WSHSY and CDR2 SAAADI. V gave up 9 bases and J gave up 7 bases; unmatched junction bases: 5. The length of the CDR3 is 12 residues.

The V gene is TRBV28, the J gene TRBJ1-2; 9 bases are shared with TRBD1. This CDR3 comprises 14 residues. Per the germline V gene, CDR1 is MDHEN and CDR2 is SYDVKM. The V gene end was trimmed by 0 bases and the J gene end by 8 bases; junction bases not matched to a gene: 4. CDR3 bases: TGTGCCAGCAGTTTATGGGACAGGGGTAAAGGCTACACCTTC. Amino acids: CASSLWDRGKGYTF.

This clonotype was counted between two and nine times. The V call is TRBV11-2, the J call TRBJ2-1, with 9 bases that match TRBD2. This CDR3 has 16 amino acids. Germline lookup yields CDR1 SGHAT and CDR2 FQNNGV. V shed 1 base, J shed 2 bases, and the junction held 3 bases outside the gene matches. CDR3 in amino acids: CASSLGASGAYNEQFF. The CDR3 nucleotides are TGTGCCAGCAGCTTAGGGGCTAGCGGGGCCTACAATGAGCAGTTCTTC.

Points on this clonotype: An end of the junction differs from the germline gene, which may be a read error. The chain has TRBV29-1 and TRBJ2-3, with D perhaps TRBD1 or TRBD2 (5 bases each). The CDR3 sequence is 15 residues long. Germline CDR1 reads SQVTM; CDR2 reads ANQGSEA. The CDR3 region has the DNA TGCAGCGTTAAAGAAGGGACGGCGGCGACAGATACGCAGTATTTT. It specifies CSVKEGTAATDTQYF.

This clonotype has just a few counts. The chain couples TRBV11-2 to TRBJ2-3; possible D gene TRBD1, 5 bases. V was cut by 7 bases and J by 1 base, with 9 bases left in between. The CDR3 loop spans 13 amino acids. Germline V gene lookup returns CDR1 SGHAT and CDR2 FQNNGV. Here the CDR3 DNA reads TGTGCCAGCACCTTGACAGGCACAGATACGCAGTATTTT. This codes for CASTLTGTDTQYF.

The CDR3 DNA is TGTGCCACCAGCAGAGATCAAAGGACAGGGGTAGCCAAAAACATTCAGTACTTC. It specifies CATSRDQRTGVAKNIQYF. The J gene is TRBJ2-4, the V gene TRBV15; the match to TRBD1 covers 9 bases. The CDR3 is 18 amino acids. The germline CDR1 and CDR2 sequences are LNHNV and YYDKDF (reference sequence). The V gene end was trimmed by 0 bases and the J gene end by 0 bases; junction bases not matched to a gene: 6.

In DNA form, the CDR3 reads TGTGCCAGCACCTACGTGAGAGATGGGGAGACCCAGTACTTC. The encoded protein is CASTYVRDGETQYF. The chain couples TRBV6-5 to TRBJ2-5; D is ambiguous. V lost 7 bases and J 5 bases, leaving 17 bases between the germline ends. From germline, CDR1 is MNHEY and CDR2 SVGAGI. The CDR3 covers 14 residues.

The chain uses TRBV3-1 and TRBJ2-4; weak D call: TRBD1 (6 bases). V was shortened by 3 bases and J by 9 bases, with 15 bases between the two germline ends. The CDR3 consists of 14 residues. Germline V lookup: CDR1 LGHDT, CDR2 YNNKEL (reference sequence). The CDR3 spells CASSQRGSEGIQYF. The CDR3 bases are TGTGCCAGCAGCCAGAGGGGGAGTGAGGGCATTCAGTACTTC.

This clonotype was found a few times. The chain joins TRBV2 to TRBJ2-5, with D tentatively TRBD1 or TRBD2 (5 bases each). V lost 0 bases and J 2 bases, leaving 13 bases between the germline ends. Germline CDR1 reads SNHLY; CDR2 reads FYNNEI. The CDR3 length is 16 residues. This CDR3 is CASSEALWGSQETQYF. CDR3 bases: TGTGCCAGCAGTGAAGCGCTTTGGGGGTCTCAAGAGACCCAGTACTTC.

CDR3 sequence (DNA): TGTGCCAGCAGCCCAGGGGGGGCTAGCGGATACAATGAGCAGTTCTTC. Translating it yields CASSPGGASGYNEQFF. The rearrangement links TRBV14 to TRBJ2-1, with D tentatively TRBD1 or TRBD2 (7 bases each). V dropped 4 bases and J dropped 4 bases, with 17 bases sitting between them. The CDR3 spans 16 residues. The germline gives CDR1 SGHDN, CDR2 FVKESK.

The chain joins TRBV5-1 to TRBJ2-2; 8 bases match TRBD2. Germline CDR1 SGHRS, CDR2 YFSETQ. With 4 bases clipped from V and 2 bases from J, the junction kept 10 bases outside the gene matches. The CDR3 is 17 residues long. The CDR3, as DNA: TGCGCCAGCAGCCCGCTGGAAAGCGGGAGTAACACCGGGGAGCTGTTTTTT. Translation gives CASSPLESGSNTGELFF.

The sample holds a few counts of this clonotype. This rearrangement joins TRBV20-1 to TRBJ2-3; tentatively, D is TRBD1 or TRBD2 (6 bases each). The CDR3 consists of 16 residues. Germline CDR1 DFQATT, CDR2 SNEGSKA (reference sequence). Trimming left V 5 bases short and J 2 bases short, with 20 bases between. CDR3 nucleotides: TGCAGTGCTTCGGGTGGAGGGGGAGGCACCACAGATACGCAGTATTTT. Translating gives CSASGGGGGTTDTQYF.

The DNA for the CDR3 is TGCGCCAGCAGCCAGCGGGGGGCCTCCTATGGCTACACCTTC. Translating it yields CASSQRGASYGYTF. V gene TRBV5-1 combines with J gene TRBJ1-2, with D tentatively TRBD1 (6 bases). The ends were cut back, 4 bases at V and 4 bases at J, with 14 bases in the middle. Germline assignment: CDR1 SGHRS and CDR2 YFSETQ. This CDR3 has 14 residues.

This clonotype was recorded a few times. The gene calls are TRBV6-6 and TRBJ2-3; D unclear. V was pared by 4 bases and J by 5 bases, with 16 bases between. Looked up from germline, CDR1 is MNHNY and CDR2 is SVGAGI (reference sequence). The CDR3 is 15 residues long. This CDR3 is CASSSRPSAGDTQYF. CDR3 nucleotide sequence: TGTGCCAGCAGTTCAAGACCATCAGCAGGAGATACGCAGTATTTT.

This rearrangement joins TRBV7-7 to TRBJ2-1; 9 bases agree with TRBD1. Losses at the gene ends were 1 base for V and 7 bases for J; bases not matched to a gene: 5. In germline, CDR1 is SSHAT, CDR2 FNYEAQ (reference sequence). The CDR3 runs 15 residues. The CDR3 here is CASSLGYDRGNEQFF. The CDR3 bases are TGTGCCAGCAGCTTAGGCTACGACAGGGGGAATGAGCAGTTCTTC.